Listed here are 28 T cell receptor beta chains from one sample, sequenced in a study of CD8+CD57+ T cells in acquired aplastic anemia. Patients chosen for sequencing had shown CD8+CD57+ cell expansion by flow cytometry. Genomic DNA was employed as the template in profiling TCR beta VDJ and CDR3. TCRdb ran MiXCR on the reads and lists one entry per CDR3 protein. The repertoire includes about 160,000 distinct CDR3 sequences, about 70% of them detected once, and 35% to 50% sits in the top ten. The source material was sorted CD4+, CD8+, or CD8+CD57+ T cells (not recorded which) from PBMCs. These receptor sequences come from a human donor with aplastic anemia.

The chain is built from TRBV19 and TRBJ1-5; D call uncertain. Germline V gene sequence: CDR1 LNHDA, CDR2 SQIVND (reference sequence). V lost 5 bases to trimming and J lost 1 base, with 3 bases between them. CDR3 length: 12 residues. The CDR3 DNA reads TGTGCCAGTAGTCCGAGCAATCAGCCCCAGCATTTT. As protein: CASSPSNQPQHF. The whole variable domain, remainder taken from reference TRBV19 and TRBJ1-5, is DGGITQSPKYLFRKEGQNVTLSCEQNLNHDAMYWYRQDPGQGLRLIYYSQIVNDFQKGDIAEGYSVSREKKESFPLTVTSAQKNPTAFYLCASSPSNQPQHFGDGTRLSIL.

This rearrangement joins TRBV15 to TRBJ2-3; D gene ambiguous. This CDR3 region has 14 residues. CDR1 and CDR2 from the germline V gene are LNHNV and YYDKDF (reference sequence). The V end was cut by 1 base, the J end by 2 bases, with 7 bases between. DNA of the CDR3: TGTGCCACCAGCAGAGTAGGAACCACAGATACGCAGTATTTT. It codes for CATSRVGTTDTQYF. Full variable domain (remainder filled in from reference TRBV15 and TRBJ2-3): DAMVIQNPRYQVTQFGKPVTLSCSQTLNHNVMYWYQQKSSQAPKLLFHYYDKDFNNEADTPDNFQSRRPNTSFCFLDIRSPGLGDTAMYLCATSRVGTTDTQYFGPGTRLTVL.

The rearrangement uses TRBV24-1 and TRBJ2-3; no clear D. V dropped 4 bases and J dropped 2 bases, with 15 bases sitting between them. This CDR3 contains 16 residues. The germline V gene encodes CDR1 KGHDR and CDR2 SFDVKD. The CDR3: CATSEGTQPFTDTQYF. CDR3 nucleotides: TGTGCCACCAGTGAGGGAACGCAACCTTTCACAGATACGCAGTATTTT.

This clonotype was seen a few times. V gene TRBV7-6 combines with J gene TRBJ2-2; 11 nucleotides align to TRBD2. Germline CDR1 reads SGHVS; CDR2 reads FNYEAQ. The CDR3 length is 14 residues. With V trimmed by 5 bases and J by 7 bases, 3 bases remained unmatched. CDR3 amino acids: CASSKLAGDGELFF. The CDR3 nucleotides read TGTGCCAGCAGCAAACTAGCGGGAGACGGGGAGCTGTTTTTT.

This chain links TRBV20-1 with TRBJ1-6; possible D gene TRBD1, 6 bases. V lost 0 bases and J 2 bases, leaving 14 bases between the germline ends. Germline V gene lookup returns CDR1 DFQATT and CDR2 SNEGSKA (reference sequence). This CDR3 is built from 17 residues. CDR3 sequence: CSARDQKQGPYNSPLHF. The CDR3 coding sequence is TGCAGTGCTAGAGACCAAAAACAGGGCCCCTATAATTCACCCCTCCACTTT.

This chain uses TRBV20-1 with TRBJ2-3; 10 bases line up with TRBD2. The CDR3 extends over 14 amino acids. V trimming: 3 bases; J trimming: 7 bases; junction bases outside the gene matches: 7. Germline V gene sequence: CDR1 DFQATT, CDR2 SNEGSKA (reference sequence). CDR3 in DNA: TGCAGTGCTAGGCAGCGGGAGGGTCAGAATACGCAGTATTTT. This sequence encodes CSARQREGQNTQYF.

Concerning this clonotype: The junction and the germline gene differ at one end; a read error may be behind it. The CDR3 nucleotides are TGCGCCAGCAGCCAGCCGGGACAGGGGCCCTACGAGCAGTACTTC. It yields the protein CASSQPGQGPYEQYF. The rearrangement uses TRBV2 and TRBJ2-7; 10 bases are shared with TRBD1. CDR3 size: 15 residues. Per germline, CDR1 SNHLY and CDR2 FYNNEI.

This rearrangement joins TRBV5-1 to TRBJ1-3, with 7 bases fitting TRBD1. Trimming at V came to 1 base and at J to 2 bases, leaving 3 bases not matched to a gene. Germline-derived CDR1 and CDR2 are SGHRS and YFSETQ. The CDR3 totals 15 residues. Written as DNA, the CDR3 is TGCGCCAGCAGCTTGAATACAGGGGCTGGAAACACCATATATTTT. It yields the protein CASSLNTGAGNTIYF.

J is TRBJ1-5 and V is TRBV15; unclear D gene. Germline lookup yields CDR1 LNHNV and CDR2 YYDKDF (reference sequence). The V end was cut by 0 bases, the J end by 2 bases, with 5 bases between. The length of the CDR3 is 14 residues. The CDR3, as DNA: TGTGCCACCAGCAGAGATCGAGGCAATCAGCCCCAGCATTTT. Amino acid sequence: CATSRDRGNQPQHF.

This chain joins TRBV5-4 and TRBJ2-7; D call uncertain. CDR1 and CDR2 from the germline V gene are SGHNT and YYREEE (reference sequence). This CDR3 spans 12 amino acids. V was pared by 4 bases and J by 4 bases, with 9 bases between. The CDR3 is CASSPRVYEQYF. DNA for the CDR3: TGTGCCAGCAGCCCGAGAGTATACGAGCAGTACTTC.

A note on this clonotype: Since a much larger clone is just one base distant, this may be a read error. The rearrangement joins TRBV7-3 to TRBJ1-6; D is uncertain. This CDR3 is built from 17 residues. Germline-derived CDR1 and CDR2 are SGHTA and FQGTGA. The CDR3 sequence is CASSQATESSYNSPLHF. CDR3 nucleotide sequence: TGCGCCAGCAGCCAAGCTACCGAGAGCTCCTATAATTCACCCCTCCACTTT.

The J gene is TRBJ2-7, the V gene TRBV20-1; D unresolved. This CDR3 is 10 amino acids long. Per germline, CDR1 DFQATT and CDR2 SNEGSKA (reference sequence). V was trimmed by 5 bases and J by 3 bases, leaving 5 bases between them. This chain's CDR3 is CSAGNYEQYF. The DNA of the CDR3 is TGCAGTGCTGGGAACTACGAGCAGTACTTC.

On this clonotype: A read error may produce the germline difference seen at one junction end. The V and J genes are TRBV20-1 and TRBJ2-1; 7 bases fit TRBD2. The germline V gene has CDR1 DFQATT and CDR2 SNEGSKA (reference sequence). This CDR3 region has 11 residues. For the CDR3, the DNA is TGCAGTGCTACTGAAAGCGGGGTCCAGTCCTTC. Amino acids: CSATESGVQSF.

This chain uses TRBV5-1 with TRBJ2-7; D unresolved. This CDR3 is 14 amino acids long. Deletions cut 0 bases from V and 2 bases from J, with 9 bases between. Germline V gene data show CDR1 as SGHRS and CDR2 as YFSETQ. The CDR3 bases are TGCGCCAGCAGCTTGGAGGGCTCACCCTACGAGCAGTACTTC. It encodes CASSLEGSPYEQYF.

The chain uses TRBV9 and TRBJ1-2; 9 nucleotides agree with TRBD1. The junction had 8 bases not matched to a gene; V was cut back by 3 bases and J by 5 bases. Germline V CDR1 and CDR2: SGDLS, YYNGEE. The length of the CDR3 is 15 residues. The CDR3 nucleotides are TGTGCCAGCAGCGAGGACGGGACAGGGATATATGGCTACACCTTC. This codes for CASSEDGTGIYGYTF.

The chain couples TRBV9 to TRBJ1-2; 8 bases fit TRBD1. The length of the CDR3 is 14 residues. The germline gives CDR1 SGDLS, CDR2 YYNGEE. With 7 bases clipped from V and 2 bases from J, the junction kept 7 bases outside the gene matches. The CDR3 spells CASGNRGRNYGYTF. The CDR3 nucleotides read TGTGCCAGCGGAAACAGGGGGAGAAACTATGGCTACACCTTC.

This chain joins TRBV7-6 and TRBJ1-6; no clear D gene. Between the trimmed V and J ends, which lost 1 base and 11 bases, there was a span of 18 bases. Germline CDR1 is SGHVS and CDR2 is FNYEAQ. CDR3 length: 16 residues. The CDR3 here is CASSLGGSGLGAPLHF. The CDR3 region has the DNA TGTGCCAGCAGCTTAGGTGGCAGCGGGTTGGGCGCACCCCTCCACTTT.

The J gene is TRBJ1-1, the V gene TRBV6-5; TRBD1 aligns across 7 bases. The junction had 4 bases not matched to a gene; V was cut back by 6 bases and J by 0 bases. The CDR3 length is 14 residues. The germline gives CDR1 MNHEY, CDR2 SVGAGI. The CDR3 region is CASRAGGLNTEAFF. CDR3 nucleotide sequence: TGTGCCAGCAGGGCAGGGGGTTTGAACACTGAAGCTTTCTTT.

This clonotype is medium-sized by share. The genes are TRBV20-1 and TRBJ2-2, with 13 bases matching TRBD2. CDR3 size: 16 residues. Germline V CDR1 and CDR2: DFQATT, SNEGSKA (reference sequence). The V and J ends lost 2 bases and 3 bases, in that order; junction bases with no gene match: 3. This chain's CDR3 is CSARKLAGGDTGELFF. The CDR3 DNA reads TGCAGTGCTAGAAAACTAGCGGGAGGGGACACCGGGGAGCTGTTTTTT.

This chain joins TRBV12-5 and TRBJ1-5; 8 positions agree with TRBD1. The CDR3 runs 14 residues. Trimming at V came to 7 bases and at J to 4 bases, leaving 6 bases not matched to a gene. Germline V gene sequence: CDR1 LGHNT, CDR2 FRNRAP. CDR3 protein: CASVPQGANQPQHF. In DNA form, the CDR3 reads TGTGCTAGTGTTCCTCAGGGGGCGAATCAGCCCCAGCATTTT.

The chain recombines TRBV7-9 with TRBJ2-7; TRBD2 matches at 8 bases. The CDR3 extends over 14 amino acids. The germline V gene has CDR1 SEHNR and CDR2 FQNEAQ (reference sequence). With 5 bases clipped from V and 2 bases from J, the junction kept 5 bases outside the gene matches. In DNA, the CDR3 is TGTGCCAGCAGCCCGTTAGCGGGAACCTACGAGCAGTACTTC. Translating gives CASSPLAGTYEQYF.

CDR3 nucleotide sequence: TGCAGTGCTAGAGGGGGACGGTCCGACACTGAAGCTTTCTTT. It codes for CSARGGRSDTEAFF. V usage is TRBV20-1 and J usage is TRBJ1-1; D might be TRBD1 (5 bases). This CDR3 region has 14 residues. V was clipped by 1 base and J by 3 bases, with 12 bases between them. Germline V gene data show CDR1 as DFQATT and CDR2 as SNEGSKA (reference sequence).

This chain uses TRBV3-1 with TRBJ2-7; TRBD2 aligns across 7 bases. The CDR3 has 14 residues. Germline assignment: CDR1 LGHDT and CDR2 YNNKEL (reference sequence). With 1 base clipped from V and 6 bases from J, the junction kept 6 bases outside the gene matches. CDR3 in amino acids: CASSQVAGTAEQYF. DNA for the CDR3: TGTGCCAGCAGCCAAGTAGCGGGTACGGCCGAGCAGTACTTC.

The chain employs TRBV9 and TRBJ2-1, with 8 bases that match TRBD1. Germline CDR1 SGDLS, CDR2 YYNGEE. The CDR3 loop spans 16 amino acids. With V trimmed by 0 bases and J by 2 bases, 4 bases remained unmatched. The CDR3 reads CASSVGQGLAYNEQFF. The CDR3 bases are TGTGCCAGCAGCGTAGGACAGGGGCTTGCCTACAATGAGCAGTTCTTC.

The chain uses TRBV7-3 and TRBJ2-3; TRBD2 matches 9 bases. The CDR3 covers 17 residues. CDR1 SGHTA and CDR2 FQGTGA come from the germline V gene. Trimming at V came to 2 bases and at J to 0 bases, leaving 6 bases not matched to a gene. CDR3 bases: TGTGCCAGCAGCTTAGGGGCGGGGGGGCCTAGCACAGATACGCAGTATTTT. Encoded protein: CASSLGAGGPSTDTQYF. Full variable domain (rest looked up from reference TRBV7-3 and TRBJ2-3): GAGVSQTPSNKVTEKGKYVELRCDPISGHTALYWYRQSLGQGPEFLIYFQGTGAADDSGLPNDRFFAVRPEGSVSTLKIQRTERGDSAVYLCASSLGAGGPSTDTQYFGPGTRLTVL.

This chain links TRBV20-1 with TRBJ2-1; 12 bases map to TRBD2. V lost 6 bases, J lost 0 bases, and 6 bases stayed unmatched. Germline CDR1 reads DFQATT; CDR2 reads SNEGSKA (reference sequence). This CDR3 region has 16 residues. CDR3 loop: CSAELAGGRSYNEQFF. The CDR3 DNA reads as TGCAGTGCGGAACTAGCGGGGGGCCGCTCCTACAATGAGCAGTTCTTC.

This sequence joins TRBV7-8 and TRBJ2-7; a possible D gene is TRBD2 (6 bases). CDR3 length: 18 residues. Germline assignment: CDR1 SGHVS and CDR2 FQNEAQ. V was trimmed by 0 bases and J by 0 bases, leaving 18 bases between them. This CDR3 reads CASSLASTSLGNSYEQYF. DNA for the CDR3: TGTGCCAGCAGCTTAGCCTCCACTAGCTTAGGGAACTCCTACGAGCAGTACTTC.

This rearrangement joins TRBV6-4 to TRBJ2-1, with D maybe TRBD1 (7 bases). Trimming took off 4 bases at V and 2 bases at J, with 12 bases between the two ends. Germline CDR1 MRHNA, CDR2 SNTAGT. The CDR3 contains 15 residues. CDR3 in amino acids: CASSGAGGPYNEQFF. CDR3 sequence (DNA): TGTGCCAGCAGTGGGGCAGGGGGGCCCTACAATGAGCAGTTCTTC.